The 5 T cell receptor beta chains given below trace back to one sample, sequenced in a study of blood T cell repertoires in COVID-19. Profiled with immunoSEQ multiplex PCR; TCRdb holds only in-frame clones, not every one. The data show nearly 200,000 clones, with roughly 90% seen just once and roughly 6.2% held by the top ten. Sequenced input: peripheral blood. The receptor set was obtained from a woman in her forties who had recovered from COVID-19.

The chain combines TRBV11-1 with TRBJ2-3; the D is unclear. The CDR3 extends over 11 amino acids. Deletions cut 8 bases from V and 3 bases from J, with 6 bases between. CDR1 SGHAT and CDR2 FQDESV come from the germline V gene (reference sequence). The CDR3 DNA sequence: TGTGCCAGCCTCGGTACAGATACGCAGTATTTT. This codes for CASLGTDTQYF.

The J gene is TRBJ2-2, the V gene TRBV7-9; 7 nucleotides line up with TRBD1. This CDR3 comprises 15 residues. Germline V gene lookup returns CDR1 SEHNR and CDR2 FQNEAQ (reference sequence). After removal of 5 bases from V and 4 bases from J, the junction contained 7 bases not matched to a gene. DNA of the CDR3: TGTGCCAGCAGCGTGGGGACAGCAACCACCGGGGAGCTGTTTTTT. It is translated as CASSVGTATTGELFF.

CDR3 nucleotide sequence: TGTGCCAGCAGTTCGAGGACAGGGCTGAATCAGCCCCAGCATTTT. As protein: CASSSRTGLNQPQHF. This sequence joins TRBV27 and TRBJ1-5, with TRBD1 matching over 8 bases. CDR1 is MNHEY, CDR2 SMNVEV, per germline (reference sequence). V lost 4 bases, J lost 4 bases, and 6 bases stayed unmatched. There are 15 residues in the CDR3.

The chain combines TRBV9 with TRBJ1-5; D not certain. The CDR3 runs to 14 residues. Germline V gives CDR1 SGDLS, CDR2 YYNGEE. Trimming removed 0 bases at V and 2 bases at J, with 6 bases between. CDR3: CASSVGEGNQPQHF. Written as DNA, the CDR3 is TGTGCCAGCAGCGTAGGGGAGGGCAATCAGCCCCAGCATTTT.

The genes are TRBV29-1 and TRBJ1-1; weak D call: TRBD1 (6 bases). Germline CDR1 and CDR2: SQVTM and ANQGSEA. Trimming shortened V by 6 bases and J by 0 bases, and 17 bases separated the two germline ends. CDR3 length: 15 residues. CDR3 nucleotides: TGCAGCGTGCGAGGCGACAGGAGAATGAACACTGAAGCTTTCTTT. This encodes CSVRGDRRMNTEAFF.